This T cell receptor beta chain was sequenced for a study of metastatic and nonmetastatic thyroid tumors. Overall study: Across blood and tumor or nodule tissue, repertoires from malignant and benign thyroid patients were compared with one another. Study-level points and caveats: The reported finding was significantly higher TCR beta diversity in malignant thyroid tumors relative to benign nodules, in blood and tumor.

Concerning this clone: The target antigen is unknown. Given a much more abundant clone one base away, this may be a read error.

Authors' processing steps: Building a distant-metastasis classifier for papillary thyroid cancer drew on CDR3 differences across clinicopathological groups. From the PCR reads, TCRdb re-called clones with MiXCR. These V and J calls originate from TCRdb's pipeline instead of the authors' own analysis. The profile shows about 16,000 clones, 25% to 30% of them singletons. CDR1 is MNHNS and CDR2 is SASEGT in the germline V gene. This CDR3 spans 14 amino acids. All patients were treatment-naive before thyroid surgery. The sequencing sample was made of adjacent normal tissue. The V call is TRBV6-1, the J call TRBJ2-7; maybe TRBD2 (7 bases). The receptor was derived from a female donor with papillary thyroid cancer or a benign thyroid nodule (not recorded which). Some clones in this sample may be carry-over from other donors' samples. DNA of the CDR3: TGTGCCAGCAGTGAGCGGGGGCGATCCTACGATCAGTACTTC. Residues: CASSERGRSYDQYF.